A selection of T cell receptor beta chains follows, all from one sample in a study of cytomegalovirus exposure and HLA in healthy donors. The data were produced by immunoSEQ multiplex PCR, yet TCRdb's version contains in-frame clones alone and is incomplete. The data show 100,000 to 150,000 clones, about three quarters seen once. The sequenced material came from PBMCs. These receptors came from a human donor in good health. The CDR3 runs from the conserved cysteine through the conserved F or W. D genes are given only for firm matches. Clone size is given for some rows only: seen once, a few or many times, or a class if the clone is expanded.

d_gene,j_gene,v_gene,abundance,CDR3aa,CDR3nt
TRBD1,TRBJ2-7,TRBV5-1,.,CASSQNRGSYEQYF,TGCGCCAGCAGCCAAAACAGGGGATCCTACGAGCAGTACTTC
TRBD2,TRBJ2-5,TRBV5-1,once,CASSLGSSGARETQYF,TGCGCCAGCAGCCTTGGATCAAGCGGGGCACGGGAGACCCAGTACTTC
.,TRBJ2-3,TRBV5-6,few,CASSLGEPTDTQYF,TGTGCCAGCAGCTTGGGTGAGCCCACAGATACGCAGTATTTT
TRBD1,TRBJ1-1,TRBV5-1,.,CASSLRDRAETEAFF,TGCGCCAGCAGCTTGAGGGACAGGGCGGAAACTGAAGCTTTCTTT
.,TRBJ1-4,TRBV7-9,many,CASRELTNEKLFF,TGTGCCAGCCGAGAGTTAACTAATGAAAAACTGTTTTTT
.,TRBJ1-1,TRBV7-9,few,CASTRGTDTEAFF,TGTGCCAGCACTCGGGGGACGGACACTGAAGCTTTCTTT
.,TRBJ1-2,TRBV2,.,CASPPGGELNYGYTF,TGTGCCAGCCCGCCGGGAGGGGAGCTTAACTATGGCTACACCTTC
.,TRBJ1-2,TRBV4-1,few,CASSQDRVQRSIHGYTF,TGCGCCAGCAGCCAAGACCGCGTACAAAGGAGTATACATGGCTACACCTTC
.,TRBJ2-5,TRBV9,.,CASSPWTTGEETQYF,TGTGCCAGCAGCCCCTGGACCACGGGAGAAGAGACCCAGTACTTC
TRBD1,TRBJ1-4,TRBV5-6,few,CASSFGTGNEKLFF,TGTGCCAGCAGCTTTGGGACAGGAAATGAAAAACTGTTTTTT
TRBD1,TRBJ2-3,TRBV19,.,CASSYSHRGNTDTQYF,TGTGCCAGTAGTTATTCCCACAGGGGGAACACAGATACGCAGTATTTT
TRBD1,TRBJ2-3,TRBV7-6,.,CASSFQPDREDTQYF,TGTGCCAGCAGCTTTCAGCCGGACAGGGAAGATACGCAGTATTTT
.,TRBJ2-7,TRBV7-2,.,CASSLVGDEQYF,TGTGCCAGCAGCTTAGTAGGGGACGAGCAGTACTTC
.,TRBJ1-2,TRBV6-4,.,CASTGLGSYGYTF,TGTGCCAGTACAGGGCTCGGTAGCTATGGCTACACCTTC
TRBD2,TRBJ2-1,TRBV7-3,.,CASSLLAGVYNEQFF,TGTGCCAGCAGCCTACTAGCGGGGGTTTACAATGAGCAGTTCTTC
TRBD1,TRBJ1-1,TRBV7-2,.,CASSLGGQGKTEAFF,TGTGCCAGCAGCCTCGGCGGACAGGGAAAGACTGAAGCTTTCTTT
.,TRBJ1-1,TRBV2,.,CASSERPEAFF,TGTGCCAGCAGTGAGAGGCCTGAAGCTTTCTTT
.,TRBJ1-1,TRBV13,.,CASSPTPKRNTEAFF,TGTGCCAGCAGCCCGACTCCCAAGAGGAACACTGAAGCTTTCTTT
TRBD1,TRBJ1-5,TRBV2,.,CASSEARGQGGQPQHF,TGTGCCAGCAGTGAAGCAAGAGGACAGGGTGGTCAGCCCCAGCATTTT
.,TRBJ1-5,TRBV7-2,few,CASSIGSQPQHF,TGTGCCAGCAGCATCGGTTCCCAGCCCCAGCATTTT
.,TRBJ1-4,TRBV5-1,once,CASSQTGSTNEKLFF,TGCGCCAGCAGCCAGACGGGTTCAACTAATGAAAAACTGTTTTTT
.,TRBJ1-5,TRBV11-2,.,CASSLGRGRGENQPQHF,TGTGCCAGCAGCTTAGGGCGTGGGAGGGGAGAGAATCAGCCCCAGCATTTT
.,TRBJ2-7,TRBV28,.,CASSPRDIYEQYF,TGTGCCAGCAGTCCACGGGACATCTACGAGCAGTACTTC
.,TRBJ1-4,TRBV28,few,CASSFSPGTAEKLFF,TGTGCCAGCAGTTTCTCGCCCGGGACTGCTGAAAAACTGTTTTTT
TRBD1,TRBJ1-2,TRBV6-5,few,CASSSMSFGQGHGYTF,TGTGCCAGCAGTTCGATGTCGTTTGGACAGGGACATGGCTACACCTTC
.,TRBJ1-5,TRBV11-2,.,CASSLEGAGNQPQHF,TGTGCCAGCAGCTTAGAAGGGGCTGGGAATCAGCCCCAGCATTTT
TRBD1,TRBJ1-2,TRBV29-1,.,CSVPPGQVYGYTF,TGCAGCGTTCCCCCGGGACAGGTCTATGGCTACACCTTC
.,TRBJ1-3,TRBV10-1,few,CASSAAEDSGNTIYF,TGCGCCAGCAGTGCGGCGGAGGACTCTGGAAACACCATATATTTT
.,TRBJ2-7,TRBV4-1,.,CASSQDPYPLYEQYF,TGCGCCAGCAGCCAAGACCCCTATCCCCTTTACGAGCAGTACTTC
TRBD2,TRBJ2-4,TRBV9,.,CASSGNQIAGGPTKNIQYF,TGTGCCAGCAGCGGGAACCAAATAGCGGGGGGGCCCACCAAAAACATTCAGTACTTC
.,TRBJ2-7,TRBV6-1,few,CASSNREYEQYF,TGTGCCAGCAGCAACAGGGAATACGAGCAGTACTTC
.,TRBJ1-1,TRBV7-3,.,CASSLDNRNTEAFF,TGTGCCAGCAGCTTAGATAATAGGAACACTGAAGCTTTCTTT
.,TRBJ2-1,TRBV4-2,.,CASSQARPDEQFF,TGTGCCAGCAGCCAAGCCCGCCCAGATGAGCAGTTCTTC
.,TRBJ1-5,TRBV27,few,CASGRGLGNQPQHF,TGTGCCAGCGGGCGGGGCTTAGGCAATCAGCCCCAGCATTTT
TRBD1,TRBJ1-2,TRBV19,.,CASSIAGQGNYGYTF,TGTGCCAGTAGTATAGCAGGACAGGGGAACTATGGCTACACCTTC
.,TRBJ1-5,TRBV18,.,CASSPGEQPQHF,TGTGCCAGCTCCCCGGGTGAGCAGCCCCAGCATTTT
.,TRBJ2-1,TRBV18,few,CASSPYESEQFF,TGTGCCAGCTCACCTTATGAGTCTGAGCAGTTCTTC
.,TRBJ2-7,TRBV9,.,CASSPRADEQYF,TGTGCCAGCAGCCCTCGCGCGGACGAGCAGTACTTC
.,TRBJ1-3,TRBV28,.,CATSSANTIYF,TGTGCCACCAGTAGCGCGAACACCATATATTTT
TRBD2,TRBJ2-1,TRBV19,.,CASSPTRWGGNEQFF,TGTGCCAGTAGTCCCACGAGGTGGGGGGGCAATGAGCAGTTCTTC
TRBD1,TRBJ1-5,TRBV28,.,CASTLAGQGFQPQHF,TGTGCCAGCACTCTCGCGGGACAGGGGTTTCAGCCCCAGCATTTT
.,TRBJ1-6,TRBV25-1,.,CASRRDASNSPLHF,TGTGCCAGCAGGAGGGATGCCTCTAATTCACCCCTCCACTTT
TRBD1,TRBJ2-7,TRBV7-9,.,CASSYQDRGDYEQYF,TGTGCCAGCAGCTACCAGGACAGGGGCGACTACGAGCAGTACTTC
.,TRBJ1-1,TRBV6-4,once,CASSEVEGFRPFF,TGTGCCAGCAGTGAAGTCGAGGGCTTCCGGCCTTTCTTT
TRBD1,TRBJ1-4,TRBV2,once,CASSRQGAVRGEKLFF,TGTGCCAGCAGTAGACAGGGGGCTGTTCGGGGTGAAAAACTGTTTTTT
TRBD1,TRBJ2-3,TRBV7-6,.,CASSLATGGGTDTQYF,TGTGCCAGCAGCTTAGCGACAGGGGGAGGCACAGATACGCAGTATTTT